The rows below give T cell receptor beta chains drawn from one sample of a study of CD4 T cells in relation to SARS-CoV-2 and coronaviruses. The antigens these receptors bind are not known. Profiling relied on immunoSEQ multiplex PCR, and the TCRdb table lists in-frame clones only, not all of them. Of roughly 15,000 clones in the sample, roughly 83% were seen once. The sequencing sample was made of CD4+ T cells from PBMCs, cultured in vitro. The receptors originated from a human donor in good health. Each CDR3 is given with its conserved first and last residue. The D gene is left open where the match is weak. The size of a clone is reported for some rows only, either as once, few or many, or as a class for expanded clones.

>TRBV18|TRBD1|NA|TRBJ2-3
CASSQNTGGGTDTQYF
TGTGCCAGCTCCCAAAATACAGGGGGCGGCACAGATACGCAGTATTTT
>TRBV23-1|TRBD1|NA|TRBJ1-2
CASSLPGTGNYGYTF
TGCGCCAGCAGCCTACCCGGGACAGGGAACTATGGCTACACCTTC
>TRBV25-1|TRBD2|NA|TRBJ2-3
CASKMRGTDTQYF
TGTGCCAGCAAAATGCGGGGGACAGATACGCAGTATTTT
>TRBV2|TRBD1|NA|TRBJ1-4
CASSQRTGFEKLFF
TGTGCCAGCAGCCAAAGGACAGGGTTTGAAAAACTGTTTTTT
>TRBV7-8|TRBD2|NA|TRBJ2-5
CASSQGLAQETQYF
TGTGCCAGCAGCCAGGGACTAGCGCAAGAGACCCAGTACTTC
>TRBV2|TRBD2|NA|TRBJ2-4
CASSEGGVKNIQYF
TGTGCCAGCAGTGAGGGAGGGGTCAAAAACATTCAGTACTTC
>TRBV27|TRBD2|NA|TRBJ2-3
CASGLAGGPDTQYF
TGTGCCAGCGGACTAGCGGGAGGGCCAGATACGCAGTATTTT
>TRBV7-3|NA|NA|TRBJ2-5
CASSRADQETQYF
TGTGCCAGCAGCCGAGCTGACCAAGAGACCCAGTACTTC
>TRBV6-4|NA|once|TRBJ1-1
CASSEQGSTEAFF
TGTGCCAGCAGTGAGCAGGGCTCCACTGAAGCTTTCTTT
>TRBV14|TRBD1|NA|TRBJ1-2
CASSQVTGSLGGYTF
TGTGCCAGCAGCCAAGTGACAGGGAGCCTGGGTGGCTACACCTTC
>TRBV14|NA|NA|TRBJ1-3
CASSGYRDSGNTIYF
TGTGCCAGCAGCGGATACAGGGACTCTGGAAACACCATATATTTT
>TRBV14|NA|NA|TRBJ2-5
CASSQDMRETQYF
TGTGCCAGCAGCCAAGATATGAGGGAGACCCAGTACTTC
>TRBV5-1|NA|NA|TRBJ1-1
CASSFARTSSFMNTEAFF
TGCGCCAGCAGCTTTGCCAGGACTTCTTCTTTTATGAACACTGAAGCTTTCTTT
>TRBV18|NA|NA|TRBJ1-1
CASSPVETGRTEAFF
TGTGCCAGCTCACCGGTAGAGACAGGAAGGACTGAAGCTTTCTTT
>TRBV5-1|NA|NA|TRBJ1-1
CASSLAPQSMNTEAFF
TGCGCCAGCAGCTTGGCCCCACAGTCCATGAACACTGAAGCTTTCTTT